This T cell receptor beta chain was found in a study of T cell responses to AZD1222 COVID-19 vaccine (dated by TCRdb to the early 2020s). In terms of the full investigation: AZD1222 recipients whose second dose came at about 4 weeks and those whose second dose came at about 12 weeks were combined into one group, since spike-specific TCR depth and breadth did not differ between the two schedules. TCR sequencing covered 230 to 250 trial participants: 200 to 220 given two doses of AZD1222 and some 25 given two doses of MenACWY control vaccine. Trial participants were enrolled by age into subgroups of 18-55, 56-69 and 70-plus years, and around 150, 29 and 61 TCR-sequenced participants, respectively, were included in these subgroups. Overall study results and their limits: The 56-69-year group was small, and its depth increase did not reach significance, likely because of low power. Participants were mostly white British and included more females than males, and it was suggested by the authors that clonal diversity may have been underestimated. After two AZD1222 doses, spike-specific TCR breadth and depth were significantly higher than at day 0 and than in MenACWY recipients. Reportedly, almost half of the unique spike-specific TCRs recognized epitopes lying outside the regions that are mutated in the B.1.351 and B.1.1.7 variants. Conclusions about previously exposed vaccinees are limited, since just five or six AZD1222 recipients were seropositive for SARS-CoV-2 at baseline. Vaccine-associated CD4 TCRs spanned the whole spike protein, with dominant responses in regions 160-218 and 743-854. Because no day 14 peak-response samples were available, the repertoires could be characterized only after the peak T cell response.

Comment on this clone: Its target antigen remains unknown. No much larger clonotype is one base removed from it; base qualities were not supplied.

V and J are truncated by 4 bases and 7 bases respectively, leaving an intervening sequence of 13 bases. CDR1 and CDR2 (SNHLY, FYNNEI) derive from the germline V gene. From its cysteine to its phenylalanine, the CDR3 spans 14 amino acids. Solely the CDR3 DNA is kept, with 42 bases framed from the first base. The CDR3 regions of human TCRbeta chains were analyzed by immunosequencing. As for the authors' bioinformatics: TCRs in the repertoires were compared against a reference library of SARS-CoV-2-specific TCRs that had been generated with the MIRA antigen-specificity platform. Breadth was defined as the fraction of unique TCRs that were SARS-CoV-2-associated. Depth was defined as the fraction of total T cells that were SARS-CoV-2-associated. Using the MIRA data, each spike-specific TCR was mapped to the spike region that the TCR reacts to and placed in a CD4 or CD8 class. Log10-transformed breadth and depth values were compared by one-way ANOVA with Sidak's multiple comparisons tests. Imported from immuneACCESS, the table was reduced by TCRdb to in-frame sequences with V and J called. These copies leave out some clones; in studies compared against another copy, an unresolved V gene accounts for under half, and the cause of the remainder is not known. The DNA was the basis for D and trimming; V, J and clone size are from that table. The sample yields 100,000 to 150,000 clones; 85% to 90% were counted once. The ten largest make up 7% to 8% of the sample.

The time point tag for this specimen amounts to: baseline before first vaccination. Samples from vaccinated people were obtained from the UK trials COV001 and COV002, which included a single-blind randomized controlled phase 2/3 trial of AZD1222 (ChAdOx1 nCoV-19) in healthy adults. Trial participant PBMC samples were collected at day 0 and day 28 after the second dose for TCRbeta chain sequencing. The TCR was taken from an adult in good health. The material was peripheral blood, obtained on day 0 of AZD1222 vaccination. The sequence is built from TRBV2 and TRBJ2-2; the D gene assignment is ambiguous. The DNA is TGTGCCAGCAGTGGGTTGGTGGTGGTCGGGGAGCTGTTTTTT. Its amino acids are CASSGLVVVGELFF.